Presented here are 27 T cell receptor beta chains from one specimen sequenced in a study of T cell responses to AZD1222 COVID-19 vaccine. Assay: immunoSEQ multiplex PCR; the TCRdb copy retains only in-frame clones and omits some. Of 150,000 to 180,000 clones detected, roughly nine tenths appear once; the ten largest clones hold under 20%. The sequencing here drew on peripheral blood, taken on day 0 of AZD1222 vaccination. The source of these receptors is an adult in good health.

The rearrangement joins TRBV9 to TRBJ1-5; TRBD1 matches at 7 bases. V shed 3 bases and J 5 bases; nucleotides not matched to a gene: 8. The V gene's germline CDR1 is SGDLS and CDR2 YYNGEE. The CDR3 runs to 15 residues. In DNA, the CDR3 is TGTGCCAGCAGCGCCGGACAGGTCAGTGATCAGCCCCAGCATTTT. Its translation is CASSAGQVSDQPQHF.

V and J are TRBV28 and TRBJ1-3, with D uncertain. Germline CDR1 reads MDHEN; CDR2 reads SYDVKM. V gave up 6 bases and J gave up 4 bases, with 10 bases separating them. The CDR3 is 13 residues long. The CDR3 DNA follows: TGTGCCAGCAGCCGCACGGGGGGAAACACCATATATTTT. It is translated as CASSRTGGNTIYF.

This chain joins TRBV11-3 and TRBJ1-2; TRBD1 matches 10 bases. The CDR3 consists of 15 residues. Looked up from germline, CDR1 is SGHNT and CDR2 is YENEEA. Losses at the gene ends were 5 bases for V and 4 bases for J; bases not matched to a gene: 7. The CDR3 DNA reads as TGTGCCAGCAGCCTCGGGGACAGGGGTAGCTATGGCTACACCTTC. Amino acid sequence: CASSLGDRGSYGYTF.

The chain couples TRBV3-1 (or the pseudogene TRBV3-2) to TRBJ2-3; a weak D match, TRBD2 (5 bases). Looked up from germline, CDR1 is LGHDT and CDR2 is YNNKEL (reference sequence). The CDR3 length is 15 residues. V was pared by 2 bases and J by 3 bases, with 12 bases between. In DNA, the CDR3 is TGTGCCAGCAGCCAACGGGGAACCCCAACAGATACGCAGTATTTT. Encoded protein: CASSQRGTPTDTQYF.

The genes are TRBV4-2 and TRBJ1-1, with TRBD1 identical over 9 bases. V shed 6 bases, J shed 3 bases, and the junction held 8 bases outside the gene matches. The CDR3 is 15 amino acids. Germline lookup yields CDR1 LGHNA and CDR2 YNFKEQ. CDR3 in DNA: TGTGCCAGCAGTTATGACCGGACAGGGGACACTGAAGCTTTCTTT. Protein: CASSYDRTGDTEAFF.

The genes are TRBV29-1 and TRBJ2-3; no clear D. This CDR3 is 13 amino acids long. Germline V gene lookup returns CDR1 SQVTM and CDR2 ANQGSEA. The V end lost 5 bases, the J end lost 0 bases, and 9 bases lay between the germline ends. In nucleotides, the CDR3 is TGCAGCGTTCGCCCGTCAAGCACAGATACGCAGTATTTT. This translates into CSVRPSSTDTQYF.

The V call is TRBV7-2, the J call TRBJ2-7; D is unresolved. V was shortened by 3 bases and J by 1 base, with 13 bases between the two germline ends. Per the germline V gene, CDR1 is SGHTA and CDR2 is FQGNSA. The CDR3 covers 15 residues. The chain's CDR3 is CASSLVAGESYEQYF. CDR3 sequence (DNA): TGTGCCAGCAGCTTGGTAGCTGGGGAATCCTACGAGCAGTACTTC. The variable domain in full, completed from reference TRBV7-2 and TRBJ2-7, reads GAGVSQSPSNKVTEKGKDVELRCDPISGHTALYWYRQSLGQGLEFLIYFQGNSAPDKSGLPSDRFSAERTGGSVSTLTIQRTQQEDSAVYLCASSLVAGESYEQYFGPGTRLTVT.

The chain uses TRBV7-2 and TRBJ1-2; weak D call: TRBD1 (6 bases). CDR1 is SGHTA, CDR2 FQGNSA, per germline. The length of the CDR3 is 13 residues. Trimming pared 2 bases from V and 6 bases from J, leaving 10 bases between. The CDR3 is CASSLTGLNGYTF. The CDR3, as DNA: TGTGCCAGCAGCTTAACAGGGCTAAATGGCTACACCTTC.

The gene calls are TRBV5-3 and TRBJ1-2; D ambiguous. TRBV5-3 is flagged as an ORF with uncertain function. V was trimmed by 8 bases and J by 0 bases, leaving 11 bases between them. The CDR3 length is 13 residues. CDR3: CARIKLANYGYTF. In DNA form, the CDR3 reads TGTGCCAGGATTAAACTCGCTAACTATGGCTACACCTTC.

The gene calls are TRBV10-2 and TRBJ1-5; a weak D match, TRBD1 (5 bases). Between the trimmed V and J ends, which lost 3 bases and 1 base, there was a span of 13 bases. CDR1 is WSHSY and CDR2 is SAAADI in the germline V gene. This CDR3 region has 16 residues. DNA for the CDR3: TGCGCCAGCAGTGATAAGGGGACGTCGAGCAATCAGCCCCAGCATTTT. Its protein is CASSDKGTSSNQPQHF.

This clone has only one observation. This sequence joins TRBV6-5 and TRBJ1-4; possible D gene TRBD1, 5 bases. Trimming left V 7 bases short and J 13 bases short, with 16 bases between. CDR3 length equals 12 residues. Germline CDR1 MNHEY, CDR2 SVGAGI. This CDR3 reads CASTPLRGVLFF. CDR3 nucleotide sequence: TGTGCCAGCACCCCATTGAGGGGCGTACTGTTTTTT.

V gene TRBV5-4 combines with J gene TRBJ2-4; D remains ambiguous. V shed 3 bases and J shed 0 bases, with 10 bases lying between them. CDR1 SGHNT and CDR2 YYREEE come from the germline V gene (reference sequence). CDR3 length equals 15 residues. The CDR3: CASSSSSGAKNIQYF. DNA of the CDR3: TGTGCCAGCAGCTCTTCCTCCGGAGCCAAAAACATTCAGTACTTC.

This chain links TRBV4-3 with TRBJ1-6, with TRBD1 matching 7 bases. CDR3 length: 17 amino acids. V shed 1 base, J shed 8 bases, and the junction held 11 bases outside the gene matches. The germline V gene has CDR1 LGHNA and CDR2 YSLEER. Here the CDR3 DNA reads TGCGCCAGCAGCCAAGTGGTCTTCCGGGACAGACATTCACCCCTCCACTTT. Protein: CASSQVVFRDRHSPLHF.

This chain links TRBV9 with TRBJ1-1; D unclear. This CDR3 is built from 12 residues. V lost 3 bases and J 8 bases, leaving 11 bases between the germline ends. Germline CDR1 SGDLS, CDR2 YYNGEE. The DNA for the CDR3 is TGTGCCAGCAGCGCCGCGGCCGGGGAAGCTTTCTTT. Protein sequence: CASSAAAGEAFF.

CDR3 loop: CASSLGHQPQHF. The CDR3 DNA follows: TGTGCCAGCAGTTTGGGCCATCAGCCCCAGCATTTT. The chain couples TRBV25-1 to TRBJ1-5; D gene unclear. This CDR3 spans 12 amino acids. The ends were cut back, 5 bases at V and 5 bases at J, with 7 bases in the middle. CDR1 is MGHDK and CDR2 is SYGVNS in the germline V gene.

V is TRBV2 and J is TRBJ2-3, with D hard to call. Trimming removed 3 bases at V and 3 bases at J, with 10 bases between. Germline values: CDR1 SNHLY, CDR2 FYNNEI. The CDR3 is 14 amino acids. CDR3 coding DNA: TGTGCCAGCAGTGAGGGTACGGGTACAGATACGCAGTATTTT. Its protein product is CASSEGTGTDTQYF.

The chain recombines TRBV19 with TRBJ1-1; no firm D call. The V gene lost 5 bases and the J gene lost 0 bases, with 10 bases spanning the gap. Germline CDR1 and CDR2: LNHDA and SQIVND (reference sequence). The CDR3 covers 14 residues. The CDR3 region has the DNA TGTGCCAGTAGTCTCCTCCCCTTGAACACTGAAGCTTTCTTT. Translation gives CASSLLPLNTEAFF.

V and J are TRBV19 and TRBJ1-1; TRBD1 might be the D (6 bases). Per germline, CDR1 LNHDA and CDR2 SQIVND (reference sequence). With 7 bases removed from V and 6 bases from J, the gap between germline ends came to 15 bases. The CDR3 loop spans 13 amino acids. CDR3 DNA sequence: TGTGCCAGTACCAATACAGGGTTTGCTGAAGCTTTCTTT. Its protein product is CASTNTGFAEAFF.

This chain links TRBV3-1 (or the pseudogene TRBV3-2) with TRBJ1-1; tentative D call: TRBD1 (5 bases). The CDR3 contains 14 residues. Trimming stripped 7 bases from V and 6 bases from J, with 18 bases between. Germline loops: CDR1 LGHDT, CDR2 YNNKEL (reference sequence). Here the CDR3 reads CASTVTWDGSEAFF. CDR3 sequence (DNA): TGTGCCAGCACCGTAACGTGGGACGGTTCTGAAGCTTTCTTT.

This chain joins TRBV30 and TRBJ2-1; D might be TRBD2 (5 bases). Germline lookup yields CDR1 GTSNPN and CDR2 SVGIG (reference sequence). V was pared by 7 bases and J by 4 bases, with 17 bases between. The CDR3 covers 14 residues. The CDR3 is CASVTNEHYNEQFF. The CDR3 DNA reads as TGTGCCTCGGTGACTAATGAACATTACAATGAGCAGTTCTTC.

The CDR3 sequence is CASSLAGKQETQYF. The CDR3 bases are TGCGCCAGCAGCTTGGCGGGGAAGCAAGAGACCCAGTACTTC. The V and J genes are TRBV5-1 and TRBJ2-5, with D maybe TRBD2 (5 bases). The germline V and J ends were trimmed by 0 bases and 2 bases, with 8 bases remaining between them. The CDR3 totals 14 residues. The germline V gene has CDR1 SGHRS and CDR2 YFSETQ.

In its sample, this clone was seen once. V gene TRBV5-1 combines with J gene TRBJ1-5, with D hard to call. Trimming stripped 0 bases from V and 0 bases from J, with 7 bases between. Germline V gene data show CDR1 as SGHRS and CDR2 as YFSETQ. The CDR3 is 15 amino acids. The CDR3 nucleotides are TGCGCCAGCAGCTTGGACGGGTATAGCAATCAGCCCCAGCATTTT. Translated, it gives CASSLDGYSNQPQHF.

The CDR3 bases are TGTGCCAGCAGTCTCGGGACAGTCTACGAGCAGTACTTC. It encodes CASSLGTVYEQYF. This chain uses TRBV12-3 or TRBV12-4 with TRBJ2-7, with 7 bases lining up with TRBD1. The CDR3 covers 13 residues. V was clipped by 5 bases and J by 3 bases; unmatched bases: 4.

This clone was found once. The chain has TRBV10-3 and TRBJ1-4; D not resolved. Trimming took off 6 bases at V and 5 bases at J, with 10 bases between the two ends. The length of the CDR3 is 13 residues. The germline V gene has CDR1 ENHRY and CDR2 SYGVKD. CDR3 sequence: CAIRSLENEKLFF. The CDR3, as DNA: TGTGCCATCAGGTCCTTGGAGAATGAAAAACTGTTTTTT.

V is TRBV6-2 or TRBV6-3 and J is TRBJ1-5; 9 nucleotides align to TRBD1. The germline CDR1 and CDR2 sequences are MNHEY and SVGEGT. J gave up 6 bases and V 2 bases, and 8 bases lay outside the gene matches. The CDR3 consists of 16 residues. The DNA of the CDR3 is TGTGCCAGCAGTTACCACAAAGGACAGGGGCCTCAGCCCCAGCATTTT. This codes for CASSYHKGQGPQPQHF.

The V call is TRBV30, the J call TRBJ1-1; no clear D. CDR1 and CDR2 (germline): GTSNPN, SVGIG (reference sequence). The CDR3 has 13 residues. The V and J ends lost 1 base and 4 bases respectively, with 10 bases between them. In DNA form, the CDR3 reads TGTGCCTGGAGTGAGGCGTTCGCCACTGAAGCTTTCTTT. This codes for CAWSEAFATEAFF.

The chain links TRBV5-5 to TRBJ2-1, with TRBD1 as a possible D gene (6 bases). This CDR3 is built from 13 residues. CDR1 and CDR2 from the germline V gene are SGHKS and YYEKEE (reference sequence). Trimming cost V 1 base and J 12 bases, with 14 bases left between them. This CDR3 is CASSLPLVTGQFF. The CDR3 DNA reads TGTGCCAGCAGCTTGCCCCTTGTGACAGGGCAGTTCTTC.